This is a list of T cell receptor beta chains from one sample in a study of blood T cell repertoires in COVID-19. Method: immunoSEQ multiplex PCR; TCRdb's copy keeps in-frame clones and lacks some. The repertoire holds about 220,000 clones, approximately 80% seen once, with approximately 1.3% in the top ten. The sequencing sample was made of PBMCs or T cells enriched from blood (not recorded which). The receptors were sampled from a middle-aged woman with acute COVID-19. Both conserved end residues are part of each CDR3. Each record gives: V gene, D gene, J gene, clone size, CDR3 protein, CDR3 DNA. A D gene is named only where the DNA matches it firmly. Size is stated for part of the rows, as once, few or many counts, or as a class when the clone is expanded.

v_call: TRBV18; d_call: -; j_call: TRBJ2-1; clone_size: -; cdr3_aa: CASSRPPSFSYNEQFF; cdr3_nt: TGTGCCAGCTCACGACCGCCTAGCTTCTCCTACAATGAGCAGTTCTTC
v_call: TRBV18; d_call: TRBD2; j_call: TRBJ2-1; clone_size: -; cdr3_aa: CAGRTSGYNEQFF; cdr3_nt: TGTGCCGGCCGGACTAGCGGTTACAATGAGCAGTTCTTC
v_call: TRBV4-2; d_call: -; j_call: TRBJ2-7; clone_size: -; cdr3_aa: CASSLGLESEQYF; cdr3_nt: TGTGCCAGCAGCCTCGGCTTGGAGTCCGAGCAGTACTTC
v_call: TRBV27; d_call: -; j_call: TRBJ2-7; clone_size: -; cdr3_aa: CASSLYPAYEQYF; cdr3_nt: TGTGCCAGCAGTTTATATCCGGCCTACGAGCAGTACTTC
v_call: TRBV6-5; d_call: -; j_call: TRBJ2-7; clone_size: few; cdr3_aa: CASSTGTILRREYF; cdr3_nt: TGTGCCAGCAGTACCGGGACAATCCTACGAAGGGAGTACTTC
v_call: TRBV12-2; d_call: -; j_call: TRBJ2-7; clone_size: -; cdr3_aa: CASPLSSRSYEQYF; cdr3_nt: TGTGCAAGTCCCCTTAGCAGCCGTTCCTACGAGCAGTACTTC
v_call: TRBV30; d_call: -; j_call: TRBJ2-1; clone_size: -; cdr3_aa: CAWSMQGNNEQFF; cdr3_nt: TGTGCCTGGAGTATGCAGGGGAACAATGAGCAGTTCTTC
v_call: TRBV2; d_call: TRBD2; j_call: TRBJ2-1; clone_size: -; cdr3_aa: CASSEGASGGSFGEQFF; cdr3_nt: TGTGCCAGCAGTGAGGGCGCTAGCGGGGGCTCCTTTGGTGAGCAGTTCTTC
v_call: TRBV7-3; d_call: TRBD2; j_call: TRBJ2-1; clone_size: once; cdr3_aa: CASSPGSGSSYNEQFF; cdr3_nt: TGTGCCAGCAGCCCCGGGAGCGGGAGCTCCTACAATGAGCAGTTCTTC
v_call: TRBV3-1/TRBV3-2; d_call: -; j_call: TRBJ1-1; clone_size: few; cdr3_aa: CASSQDTSGTEAFF; cdr3_nt: TGTGCCAGCAGCCAAGACACCTCGGGCACTGAAGCTTTCTTT
v_call: TRBV14; d_call: -; j_call: TRBJ1-3; clone_size: -; cdr3_aa: CASSSQLSGNTIYF; cdr3_nt: TGTGCCAGCAGCTCACAGCTTTCTGGAAACACCATATATTTT
v_call: TRBV3-1/TRBV3-2; d_call: -; j_call: TRBJ2-7; clone_size: -; cdr3_aa: CASSQASYEQYF; cdr3_nt: TGTGCCAGCAGCCAAGCGTCTTACGAGCAGTACTTC
v_call: TRBV3-1/TRBV3-2; d_call: -; j_call: TRBJ1-5; clone_size: few; cdr3_aa: CASSQGGGSNQPQHF; cdr3_nt: TGTGCCAGCAGCCAAGGAGGGGGTAGCAATCAGCCCCAGCATTTT
v_call: TRBV5-1; d_call: TRBD2; j_call: TRBJ2-1; clone_size: -; cdr3_aa: CASGRARAGGYNEQFF; cdr3_nt: TGCGCCAGCGGAAGGGCCAGAGCGGGAGGGTACAATGAGCAGTTCTTC
v_call: TRBV28; d_call: -; j_call: TRBJ2-3; clone_size: once; cdr3_aa: CASTLANHYTDTQYF; cdr3_nt: TGTGCCAGCACTCTAGCCAACCATTACACAGATACGCAGTATTTT
v_call: TRBV15; d_call: TRBD1; j_call: TRBJ1-5; clone_size: -; cdr3_aa: CATRWDRGNNQPQHF; cdr3_nt: TGTGCCACCAGGTGGGACAGGGGGAACAATCAGCCCCAGCATTTT